Below, 2 T cell receptor beta chains from the same sample are listed, as sequenced in a study of T cell responses to AZD1222 COVID-19 vaccine. Some clones are missing from TCRdb's copy, which holds only in-frame ones; the method was immunoSEQ multiplex PCR. Among over 120,000 clones listed, roughly 86% were seen once. The sequences come from peripheral blood, collected 28 days after the second AZD1222 dose. The receptors derive from an adult who received the AZD1222 COVID-19 vaccine.

The chain links TRBV27 to TRBJ1-5; D may be TRBD1 (5 bases). Germline V gene lookup returns CDR1 MNHEY and CDR2 SMNVEV (reference sequence). V lost 2 bases and J lost 5, with 10 bases in between. This CDR3 is 14 amino acids long. CDR3 nucleotide sequence: TGTGCCAGCAGTTTAGGGAGGGGACATCAGCCCCAGCATTTT. As protein: CASSLGRGHQPQHF.

The gene calls are TRBV5-1 and TRBJ1-1; D remains unclear. Germline values: CDR1 SGHRS, CDR2 YFSETQ. The V end was cut by 0 bases, the J end by 4 bases, with 16 bases between. The CDR3 is 16 amino acids. The CDR3 sequence: CASSLENSRKGTEAFF. DNA of the CDR3: TGCGCCAGCAGCTTGGAAAATAGCAGAAAAGGCACTGAAGCTTTCTTT.